These 5 T cell receptor beta chains were sequenced from one sample in a study of immune cell composition in non-small cell lung cancer (TCRdb year 2017). Normal lung samples were non-adjacent lung tissue taken as far from the tumour as possible, at least 3 cm away, from the same patient. Library construction relied on the immunoSEQ multiplex PCR assay. In its TCRdb copy, this immuneACCESS table keeps in-frame sequences only and misses some clones. Where compared with another copy, unresolved V genes explain less than half of these, and the others have no known cause. This sample lists about 3,600 clones; 65% to 80% were detected once. Roughly 9.2% of the sample belongs to the ten largest clones. Sequencing used non-adjacent lung tissue. All receptors come from a human donor with non-small cell lung cancer.

J is TRBJ2-2 and V is TRBV18; D may be TRBD2 (5 bases). Trimming shortened V by 5 bases and J by 7 bases, and 11 bases separated the two germline ends. The CDR3 contains 13 residues. Looked up from germline, CDR1 is KGHSH and CDR2 is LQKENI. CDR3 region: CASSVRRVGELFF. The CDR3, as DNA: TGTGCCAGCTCAGTTCGGCGGGTCGGGGAGCTGTTTTTT.

In this sample, this clone turned up a few times. This chain connects TRBV6-5 to TRBJ2-3; weak D call: TRBD1 (6 bases). Looked up from germline, CDR1 is MNHEY and CDR2 is SVGAGI. Trimming removed 10 bases at V and 4 bases at J, with 21 bases between. The CDR3 covers 15 residues. CDR3 nucleotides: TGTGCCACCTCCCCTGTCCAGGGGAGTTCAGATACGCAGTATTTT. Translating gives CATSPVQGSSDTQYF.

This chain joins TRBV9 and TRBJ2-2, with D hard to call. Trimming left V 4 bases short and J 2 bases short, with 18 bases between. Germline V lookup: CDR1 SGDLS, CDR2 YYNGEE. This CDR3 comprises 17 residues. The CDR3 sequence: CASSPRVGLSNTGELFF. Here the CDR3 DNA reads TGTGCCAGCAGCCCGCGTGTTGGGCTTTCCAACACCGGGGAGCTGTTTTTT.

This chain connects TRBV28 to TRBJ2-1; TRBD2 matches at 10 bases. CDR1 and CDR2 (germline): MDHEN, SYDVKM. The CDR3 consists of 17 residues. J lost 3 bases, V lost 1 base, and 6 bases had no gene match. The CDR3 is CASSLYLAGVFYNEQFF. DNA of the CDR3: TGTGCCAGCAGTTTATACCTAGCGGGAGTCTTCTACAATGAGCAGTTCTTC.

Sample share makes this clone medium-sized. The V gene is TRBV5-6, the J gene TRBJ2-1; 9 bases are shared with TRBD1. Germline V lookup: CDR1 SGHDT, CDR2 YYEEEE. CDR3 size: 13 residues. V shed 3 bases and J 14 bases; nucleotides not matched to a gene: 9. CDR3 loop: CASSWKQGALKFF. In DNA, the CDR3 is TGTGCCAGCAGCTGGAAACAGGGGGCACTAAAGTTCTTC.